This entry features one TCR beta chain sequence. This specimen belongs to a study of T cells after somatic rescue of genetic block. Clones were sequenced by immunoSEQ multiplex PCR, and TCRdb holds only the in-frame ones, with some missing. The table lists roughly 7,000 clones, over 70% of them singletons. The sequencing sample was made of peripheral blood mononuclear cells (PBMCs). The TCR originated in a boy aged 10-17 years.

Here the CDR3 DNA reads TGCGCCAGCAGCACGGGACCGCACACTGAAGCTTTCTTT. As protein: CASSTGPHTEAFF. The genes are TRBV5-1 and TRBJ1-1, with a tentative D call TRBD1 (5 bases). Germline V CDR1 and CDR2: SGHRS, YFSETQ. The CDR3 runs 13 residues. V was cut by 4 bases and J by 3 bases, with 10 bases left in between.